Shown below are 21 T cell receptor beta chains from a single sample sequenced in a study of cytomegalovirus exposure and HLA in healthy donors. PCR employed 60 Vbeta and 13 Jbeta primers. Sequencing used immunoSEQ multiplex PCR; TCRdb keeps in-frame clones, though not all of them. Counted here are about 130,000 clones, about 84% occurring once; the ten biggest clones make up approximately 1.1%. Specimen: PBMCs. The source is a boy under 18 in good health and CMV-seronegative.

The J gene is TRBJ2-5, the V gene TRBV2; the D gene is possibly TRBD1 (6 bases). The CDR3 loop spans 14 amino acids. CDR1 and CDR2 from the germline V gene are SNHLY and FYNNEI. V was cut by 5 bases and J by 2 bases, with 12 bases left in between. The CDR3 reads CASSWLGTQETQYF. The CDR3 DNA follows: TGTGCCAGCAGTTGGCTCGGGACACAAGAGACCCAGTACTTC. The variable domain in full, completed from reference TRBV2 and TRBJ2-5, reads EPEVTQTPSHQVTQMGQEVILRCVPISNHLYFYWYRQILGQKVEFLVSFYNNEISEKSEIFDDQFSVERPDGSNFTLKIRSTKLEDSAMYFCASSWLGTQETQYFGPGTRLLVL.

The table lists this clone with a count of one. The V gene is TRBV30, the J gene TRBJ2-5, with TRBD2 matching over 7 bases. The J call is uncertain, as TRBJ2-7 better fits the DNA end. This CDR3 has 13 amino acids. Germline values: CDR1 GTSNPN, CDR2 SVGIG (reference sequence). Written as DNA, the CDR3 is TGTGCCTGGACCCGGGACTACTCCTACGAGCAGTACTTC. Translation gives CAWTRDYSYEQYF.

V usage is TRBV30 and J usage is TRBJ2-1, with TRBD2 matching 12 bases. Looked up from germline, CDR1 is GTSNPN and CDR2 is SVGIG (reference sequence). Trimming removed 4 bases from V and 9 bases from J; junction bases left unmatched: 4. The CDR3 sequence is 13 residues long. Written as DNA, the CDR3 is TGTGCCTGGACAGGACTAGCGGGATCTGAGCAGTTCTTC. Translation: CAWTGLAGSEQFF.

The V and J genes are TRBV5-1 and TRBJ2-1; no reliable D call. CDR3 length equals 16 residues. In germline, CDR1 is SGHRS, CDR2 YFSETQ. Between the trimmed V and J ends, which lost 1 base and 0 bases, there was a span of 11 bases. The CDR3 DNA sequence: TGCGCCAGCAGCTTGAACGCTGGCAACTCCTACAATGAGCAGTTCTTC. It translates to CASSLNAGNSYNEQFF.

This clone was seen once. The CDR3 region has the DNA TGTGCCAGCAGCTCAAAACCCAGGGGAGCTAATTCACCCCTCCACTTT. Encoded protein: CASSSKPRGANSPLHF. The rearrangement links TRBV5-4 to TRBJ1-6; D might be TRBD1 (6 bases). The CDR3 consists of 16 residues. From germline, CDR1 is SGHNT and CDR2 YYREEE (reference sequence). Trimming took 3 bases from V and 6 from J, leaving 16 bases between them.

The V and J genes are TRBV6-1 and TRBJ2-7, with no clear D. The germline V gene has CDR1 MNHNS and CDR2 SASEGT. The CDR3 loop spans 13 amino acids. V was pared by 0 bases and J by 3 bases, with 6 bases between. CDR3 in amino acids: CASSEAQHYEQYF. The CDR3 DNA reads TGTGCCAGCAGTGAAGCGCAACACTACGAGCAGTACTTC.

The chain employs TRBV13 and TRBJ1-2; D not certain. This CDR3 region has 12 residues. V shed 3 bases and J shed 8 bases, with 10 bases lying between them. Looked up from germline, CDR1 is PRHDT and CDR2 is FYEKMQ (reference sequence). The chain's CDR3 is CASSLGRGGYTF. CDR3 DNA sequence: TGTGCCAGCAGCTTGGGGAGAGGAGGCTACACCTTC.

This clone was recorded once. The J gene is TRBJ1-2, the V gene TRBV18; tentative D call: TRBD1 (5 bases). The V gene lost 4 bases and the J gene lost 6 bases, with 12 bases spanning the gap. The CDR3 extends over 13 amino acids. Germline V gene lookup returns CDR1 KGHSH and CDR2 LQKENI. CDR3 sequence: CASSQGIGNGYTF. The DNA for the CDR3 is TGTGCCAGCTCACAGGGGATTGGAAATGGCTACACCTTC.

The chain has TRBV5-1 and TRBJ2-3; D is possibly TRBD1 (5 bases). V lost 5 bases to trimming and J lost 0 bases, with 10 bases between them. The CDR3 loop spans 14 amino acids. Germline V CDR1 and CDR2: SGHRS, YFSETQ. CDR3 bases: TGCGCCAGCAGGGGGCAGCCCAGCACAGATACGCAGTATTTT. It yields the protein CASRGQPSTDTQYF.

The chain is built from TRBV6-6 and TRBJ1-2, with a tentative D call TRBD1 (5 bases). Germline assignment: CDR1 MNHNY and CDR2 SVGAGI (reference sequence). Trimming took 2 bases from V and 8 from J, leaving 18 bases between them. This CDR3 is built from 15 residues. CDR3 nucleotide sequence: TGTGCCAGCAGTTACACCGTTTCCGGGACTCAGGGCTACACCTTC. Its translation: CASSYTVSGTQGYTF.

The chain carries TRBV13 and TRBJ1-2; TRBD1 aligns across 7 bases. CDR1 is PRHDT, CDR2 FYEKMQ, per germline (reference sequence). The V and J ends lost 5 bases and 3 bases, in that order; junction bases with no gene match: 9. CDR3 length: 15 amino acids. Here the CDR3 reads CASSQGGRGDYGYTF. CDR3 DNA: TGTGCCAGCAGCCAGGGGGGCAGGGGGGACTATGGCTACACCTTC.

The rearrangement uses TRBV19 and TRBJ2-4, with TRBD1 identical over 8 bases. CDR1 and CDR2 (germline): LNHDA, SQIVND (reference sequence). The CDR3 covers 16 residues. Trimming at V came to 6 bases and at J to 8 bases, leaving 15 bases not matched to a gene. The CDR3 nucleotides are TGTGCCAGTAGACCAATTCAGACAGGGGTGGAGGACATTCAGTACTTC. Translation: CASRPIQTGVEDIQYF.

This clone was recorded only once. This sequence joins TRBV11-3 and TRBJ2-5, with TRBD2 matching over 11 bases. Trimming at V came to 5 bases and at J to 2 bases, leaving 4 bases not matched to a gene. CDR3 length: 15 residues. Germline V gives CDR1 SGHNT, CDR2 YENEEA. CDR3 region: CASSPRLAGQETQYF. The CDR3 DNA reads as TGTGCCAGCAGCCCCCGACTAGCGGGGCAAGAGACCCAGTACTTC.

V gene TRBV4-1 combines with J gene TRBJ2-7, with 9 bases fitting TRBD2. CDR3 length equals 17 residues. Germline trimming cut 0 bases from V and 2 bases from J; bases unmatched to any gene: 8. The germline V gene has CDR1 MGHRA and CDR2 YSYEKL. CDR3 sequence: CASSQEASGTSAYEQYF. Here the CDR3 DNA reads TGCGCCAGCAGCCAAGAGGCTAGCGGGACTTCGGCCTACGAGCAGTACTTC.

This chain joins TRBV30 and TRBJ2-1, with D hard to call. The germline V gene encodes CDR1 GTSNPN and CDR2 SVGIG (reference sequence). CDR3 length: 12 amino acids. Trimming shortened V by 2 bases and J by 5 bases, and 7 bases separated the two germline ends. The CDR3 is CAWSYDNNEQFF. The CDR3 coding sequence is TGTGCCTGGAGTTATGACAACAATGAGCAGTTCTTC.

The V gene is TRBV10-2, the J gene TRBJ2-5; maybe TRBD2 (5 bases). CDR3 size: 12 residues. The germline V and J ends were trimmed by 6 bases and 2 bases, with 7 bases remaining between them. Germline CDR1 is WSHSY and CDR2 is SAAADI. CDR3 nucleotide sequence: TGCGCCAGCAGGCCGGGGCAAGAGACCCAGTACTTC. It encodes CASRPGQETQYF.

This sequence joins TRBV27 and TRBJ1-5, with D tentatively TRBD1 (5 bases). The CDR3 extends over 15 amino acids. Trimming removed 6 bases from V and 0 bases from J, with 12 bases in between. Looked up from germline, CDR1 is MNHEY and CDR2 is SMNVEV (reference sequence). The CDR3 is CASRPTVYSNQPQHF. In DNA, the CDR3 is TGTGCCAGCAGGCCGACAGTCTATAGCAATCAGCCCCAGCATTTT.

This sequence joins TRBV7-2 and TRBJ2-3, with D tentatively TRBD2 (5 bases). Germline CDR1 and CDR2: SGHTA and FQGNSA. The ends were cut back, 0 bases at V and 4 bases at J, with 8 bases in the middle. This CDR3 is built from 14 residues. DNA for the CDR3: TGTGCCAGCAGCTTAGCAGGACTCCCAGATACGCAGTATTTT. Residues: CASSLAGLPDTQYF.

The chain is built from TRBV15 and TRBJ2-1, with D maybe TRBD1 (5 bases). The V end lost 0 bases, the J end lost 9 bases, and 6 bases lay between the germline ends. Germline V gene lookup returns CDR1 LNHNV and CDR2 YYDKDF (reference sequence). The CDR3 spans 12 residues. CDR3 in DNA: TGTGCCACCAGCAGAGATAGGGGTGAGCAGTTCTTC. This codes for CATSRDRGEQFF. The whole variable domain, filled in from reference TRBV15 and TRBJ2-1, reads DAMVIQNPRYQVTQFGKPVTLSCSQTLNHNVMYWYQQKSSQAPKLLFHYYDKDFNNEADTPDNFQSRRPNTSFCFLDIRSPGLGDTAMYLCATSRDRGEQFFGPGTRLTVL.

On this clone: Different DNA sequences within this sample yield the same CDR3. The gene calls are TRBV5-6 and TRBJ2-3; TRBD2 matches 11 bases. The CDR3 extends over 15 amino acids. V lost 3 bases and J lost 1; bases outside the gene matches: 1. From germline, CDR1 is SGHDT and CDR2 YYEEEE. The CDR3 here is CASSSGLAGTDTQYF. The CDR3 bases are TGTGCCAGCAGCTCGGGACTAGCGGGCACAGATACGCAGTATTTT.

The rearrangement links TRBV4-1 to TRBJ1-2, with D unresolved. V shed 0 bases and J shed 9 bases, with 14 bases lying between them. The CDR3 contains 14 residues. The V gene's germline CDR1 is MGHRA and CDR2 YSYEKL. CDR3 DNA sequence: TGCGCCAGCAGCCAAGACTCGGTCAGCGTGAGCTACACCTTC. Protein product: CASSQDSVSVSYTF.